The present TCR beta chain was sequenced within a study of T cell changes during pregnancy in multiple sclerosis. Germline loops: CDR1 LGHNA, CDR2 YNFKEQ. This CDR3 has 16 residues. Trimming removed 3 bases at V and 3 bases at J, with 18 bases between. This table comes from immunoSEQ multiplex PCR, and its TCRdb copy is limited to in-frame clones, with some not included. The table includes roughly 87,000 clones, 90% to 95% detected once. Sequencing was performed on peripheral blood, taken in the third trimester of pregnancy. This chain links TRBV4-2 with TRBJ2-7, with D perhaps matching TRBD2 (5 bases). The receptor's source is a female donor in good health, enrolled as a control in a pregnancy study. CDR3 nucleotides: TGTGCCAGCAGCCAGCTCTGGCGGGTCGAAAACTACGAGCAGTACTTC. Translated: CASSQLWRVENYEQYF.